Listed here are 18 T cell receptor beta chains from one sample, sequenced in a study of shared clonotypes between healthy human individuals. The method was immunoSEQ multiplex PCR; TCRdb's version includes in-frame clones alone and lacks a portion of them. The table records over a million clones, around three quarters of them present only once. The sequenced sample was memory CD4+ T cells from PBMCs. Subset given: CD45RA-negative fraction. Receptor source: a man between 18 and 35 years old in good health. Some clones in this sample may be carry-over from other donors' samples.

Here the CDR3 reads CASSLYGGFYGYTF. In DNA, the CDR3 is TGTGCCAGCAGCTTGTACGGCGGTTTCTATGGCTACACCTTC. V gene TRBV5-7 combines with J gene TRBJ1-2; D remains ambiguous. TRBV5-7 is flagged as an ORF with uncertain function. V shed 1 base and J shed 4 bases, with 11 bases lying between them. CDR3 length: 14 amino acids.

This chain links TRBV2 with TRBJ2-7, with 8 bases matching TRBD2. V shed 4 bases, J shed 4 bases, and the junction held 0 bases outside the gene matches. The CDR3 is 12 residues long. The V gene's germline CDR1 is SNHLY and CDR2 FYNNEI. CDR3 coding DNA: TGTGCCAGCAGTGTAGCGGGATACGAGCAGTACTTC. Amino acids: CASSVAGYEQYF.

This clone came up once. The chain joins TRBV5-1 to TRBJ2-1; D is undetermined. Germline V CDR1 and CDR2: SGHRS, YFSETQ. The germline V and J ends were trimmed by 0 bases and 8 bases, with 15 bases remaining between them. CDR3 length: 15 amino acids. CDR3 in amino acids: CASSLVVAGRYEQFF. The CDR3 coding sequence is TGCGCCAGCAGCTTGGTAGTGGCCGGTAGGTATGAGCAGTTCTTC.

This clone was observed once. This chain uses TRBV27 with TRBJ2-5, with 8 nucleotides matching TRBD2. Germline CDR1 and CDR2: MNHEY and SMNVEV (reference sequence). J was trimmed by 6 bases and V by 3 bases; bases with no gene match: 6. The CDR3 loop spans 14 amino acids. The CDR3 nucleotides read TGTGCCAGCAGTTTGGTAGCGGGAAGACAGACCCAGTACTTC. As protein: CASSLVAGRQTQYF.

This chain joins TRBV15 and TRBJ2-7; either TRBD1 or TRBD2 may supply D (6 bases each). Trimming removed 5 bases from V and 3 bases from J, with 23 bases in between. The CDR3 is 17 amino acids. CDR1 and CDR2 (germline): LNHNV, YYDKDF (reference sequence). In DNA, the CDR3 is TGTGCCACCAGCGCAGACGGGGCGGGACACTTTAGCTACGAGCAGTACTTC. As protein: CATSADGAGHFSYEQYF.

This clone has a single count. V gene TRBV28 combines with J gene TRBJ2-2; D not resolved. CDR1 is MDHEN, CDR2 SYDVKM, per germline. CDR3 length: 12 residues. The germline V and J ends were trimmed by 6 bases and 5 bases, with 7 bases remaining between them. CDR3 region: CASRVITGELFF. CDR3 sequence (DNA): TGTGCCAGCAGGGTTATTACCGGGGAGCTGTTTTTT.

The count of this clone is one. This sequence joins TRBV5-1 and TRBJ2-7; 10 nucleotides line up with TRBD1. Trimming removed 4 bases from V and 6 bases from J; junction bases left unmatched: 10. The CDR3 has 15 amino acids. From germline, CDR1 is SGHRS and CDR2 YFSETQ. CDR3 loop: CASSGRTGGDSEQYF. The CDR3, as DNA: TGCGCCAGCAGCGGACGGACAGGGGGGGACTCCGAGCAGTACTTC.

The gene calls are TRBV11-1 and TRBJ2-3; no definite D call. This CDR3 is 12 amino acids long. The V gene lost 6 bases and the J gene lost 4 bases, with 8 bases spanning the gap. Looked up from germline, CDR1 is SGHAT and CDR2 is FQDESV (reference sequence). CDR3 nucleotide sequence: TGTGCCAGCAGTTCAGTCGCAGATACGCAGTATTTT. Encoded protein: CASSSVADTQYF.

V is TRBV5-1 and J is TRBJ2-2; D is undetermined. Germline V gene data show CDR1 as SGHRS and CDR2 as YFSETQ. V lost 5 bases to trimming and J lost 0 bases, with 11 bases between them. The CDR3 length is 15 residues. The CDR3, as DNA: TGCGCCAGCAGAGGTGGCGACCCGAACACCGGGGAGCTGTTTTTT. This sequence encodes CASRGGDPNTGELFF.

V and J are TRBV4-1 and TRBJ1-5, with a weak D call TRBD1 (5 bases). There are 14 residues in the CDR3. Germline V gene lookup returns CDR1 MGHRA and CDR2 YSYEKL. Trimming took off 3 bases at V and 1 base at J, with 7 bases between the two ends. This chain's CDR3 is CASSQRDSNQPQHF. As DNA, the CDR3 is TGCGCCAGCAGCCAGAGGGACAGCAATCAGCCCCAGCATTTT.

This clone was counted only a few times. The V gene is TRBV9, the J gene TRBJ1-2; 7 nucleotides agree with TRBD1. J was trimmed by 6 bases and V by 3 bases; bases with no gene match: 8. The CDR3 runs 14 residues. Germline V lookup: CDR1 SGDLS, CDR2 YYNGEE. The CDR3: CASSEGPRGDGYTF. CDR3 nucleotides: TGTGCCAGCAGCGAGGGCCCCAGGGGGGATGGCTACACCTTC.

To note about this clone: Other DNA sequences in the same sample also yield this CDR3. The rearrangement joins TRBV7-2 to TRBJ1-2; no clear D gene. V lost 2 bases and J lost 4, with 8 bases in between. The germline V gene encodes CDR1 SGHTA and CDR2 FQGNSA. The CDR3 loop spans 13 amino acids. CDR3 in DNA: TGTGCCAGCAGCTTACGGGCAGGCTATGGCTACACCTTC. As protein: CASSLRAGYGYTF.

The rearrangement joins TRBV2 to TRBJ2-2; D possibly corresponds to TRBD2 (7 bases). V was cut by 7 bases and J by 5 bases, with 17 bases left in between. CDR1 SNHLY and CDR2 FYNNEI come from the germline V gene. This CDR3 comprises 15 residues. The CDR3 protein is CASTILGGETGELFF. CDR3 nucleotides: TGTGCCAGCACTATATTAGGGGGGGAAACCGGGGAGCTGTTTTTT.

J is TRBJ2-3 and V is TRBV9, with 8 positions matching TRBD2. The V segment lost 4 bases and the J segment 5 bases; nucleotides outside the gene matches: 9. The CDR3 spans 15 residues. From germline, CDR1 is SGDLS and CDR2 YYNGEE. In nucleotides, the CDR3 is TGTGCCAGCAGCCCGTCAGCGGGAGTGGGAGATACGCAGTATTTT. Translation: CASSPSAGVGDTQYF.

For the CDR3, the DNA is TGTGCCAGCAGCTCTAACAGGGAAGAGACCCAGTACTTC. Translated, it gives CASSSNREETQYF. The V gene is TRBV13, the J gene TRBJ2-5; D may be TRBD1 (6 bases). CDR3 size: 13 residues. CDR1 is PRHDT and CDR2 is FYEKMQ in the germline V gene (reference sequence). Between the trimmed V and J ends, which lost 4 bases and 3 bases, there was a span of 9 bases.

The rearrangement joins TRBV27 to TRBJ1-4; TRBD1 is a possible D gene (5 bases). V was trimmed by 5 bases and J by 5 bases, leaving 21 bases between them. The CDR3 contains 17 residues. Germline lookup yields CDR1 MNHEY and CDR2 SMNVEV (reference sequence). For the CDR3, the DNA is TGTGCCAGCAGTCCCTTAGACCTTGACAGCCAAAATGAAAAACTGTTTTTT. It translates to CASSPLDLDSQNEKLFF.

Worth noting for this clone: Within the sample, other DNA sequences also encode this same CDR3. V and J are TRBV5-1 and TRBJ2-7, with D possibly called TRBD1 or TRBD2 (5 bases each). CDR3 length: 14 amino acids. Trimming removed 0 bases from V and 0 bases from J, with 7 bases in between. The germline V gene has CDR1 SGHRS and CDR2 YFSETQ. CDR3 coding DNA: TGCGCCAGCAGCTTGGGTGGGGGCTCCTACGAGCAGTACTTC. Translation: CASSLGGGSYEQYF.

This rearrangement joins TRBV7-3 to TRBJ2-3; D is unresolved. Germline CDR1 SGHTA, CDR2 FQGTGA. The CDR3 sequence is 13 residues long. Trimming left V 5 bases short and J 4 bases short, with 10 bases between. The CDR3, as DNA: TGTGCCAGCAGCCTATCCCCTTCAGATACGCAGTATTTT. Residues: CASSLSPSDTQYF.